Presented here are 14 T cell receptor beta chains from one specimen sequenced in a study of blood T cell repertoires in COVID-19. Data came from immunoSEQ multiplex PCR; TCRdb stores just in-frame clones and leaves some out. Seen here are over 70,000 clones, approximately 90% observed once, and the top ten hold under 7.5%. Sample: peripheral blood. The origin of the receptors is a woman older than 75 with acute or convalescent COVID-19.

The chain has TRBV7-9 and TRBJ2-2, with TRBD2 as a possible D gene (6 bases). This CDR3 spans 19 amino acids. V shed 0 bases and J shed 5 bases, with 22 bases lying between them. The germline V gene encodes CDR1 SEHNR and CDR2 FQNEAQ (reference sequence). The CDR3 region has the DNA TGTGCCAGCAGCTTAGCGGCGGGGAGCGGAGGAGGTAGGACCGGGGAGCTGTTTTTT. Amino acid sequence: CASSLAAGSGGGRTGELFF.

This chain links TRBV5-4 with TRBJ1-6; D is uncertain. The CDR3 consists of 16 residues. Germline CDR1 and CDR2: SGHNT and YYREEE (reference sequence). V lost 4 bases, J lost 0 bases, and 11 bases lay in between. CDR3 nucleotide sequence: TGTGCCAGCAGCAGTGACACGAGCTCCTATAATTCACCCCTCCACTTT. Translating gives CASSSDTSSYNSPLHF.

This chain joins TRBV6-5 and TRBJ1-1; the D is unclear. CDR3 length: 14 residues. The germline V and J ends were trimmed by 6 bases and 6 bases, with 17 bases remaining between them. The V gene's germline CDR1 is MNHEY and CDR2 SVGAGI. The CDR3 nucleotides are TGTGCCAGCAGGAGGACCGAGGGTACGGCTGAAGCTTTCTTT. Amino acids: CASRRTEGTAEAFF.

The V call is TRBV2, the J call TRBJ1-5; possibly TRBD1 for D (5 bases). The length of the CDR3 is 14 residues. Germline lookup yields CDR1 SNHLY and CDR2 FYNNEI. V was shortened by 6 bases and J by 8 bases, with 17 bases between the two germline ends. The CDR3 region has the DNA TGTGCCAGCAGCGATATGGACCGGGGGAAGCCCCAGCATTTT. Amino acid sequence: CASSDMDRGKPQHF.

The CDR3 loop is CASSVQAYNEQFF. As DNA, the CDR3 is TGTGCCAGCAGCGTACAGGCTTACAATGAGCAGTTCTTC. This chain uses TRBV9 with TRBJ2-1; D is unclear. This CDR3 has 13 amino acids. V dropped 1 base and J dropped 4 bases, with 6 bases sitting between them. From germline, CDR1 is SGDLS and CDR2 YYNGEE. The complete variable domain, with remaining parts taken from reference TRBV9 and TRBJ2-1, reads DSGVTQTPKHLITATGQRVTLRCSPRSGDLSVYWYQQSLDQGLQFLIQYYNGEERAKGNILERFSAQQFPDLHSELNLSSLELGDSALYFCASSVQAYNEQFFGPGTRLTVL.

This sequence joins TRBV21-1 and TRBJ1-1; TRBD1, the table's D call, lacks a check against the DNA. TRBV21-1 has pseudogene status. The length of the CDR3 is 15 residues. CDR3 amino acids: CASSKVTDTRTEAFF. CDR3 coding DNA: TGTGCCAGCAGCAAAGTGACGGACACGAGGACTGAAGCTTTCTTT.

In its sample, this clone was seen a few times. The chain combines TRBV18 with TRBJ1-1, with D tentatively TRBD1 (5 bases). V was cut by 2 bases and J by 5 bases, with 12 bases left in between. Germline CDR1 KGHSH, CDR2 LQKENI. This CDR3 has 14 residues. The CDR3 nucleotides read TGTGCCAGCTCACCAGGGACCGGGGGGACTGAAGCTTTCTTT. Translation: CASSPGTGGTEAFF.

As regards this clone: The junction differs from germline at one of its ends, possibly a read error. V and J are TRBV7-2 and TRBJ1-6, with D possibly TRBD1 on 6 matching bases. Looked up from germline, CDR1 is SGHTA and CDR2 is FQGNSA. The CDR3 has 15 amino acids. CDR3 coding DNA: TGTGCCAGCAGCGTAGCCCACAGGGTTAATTCACCCCTCCACTTT. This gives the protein CASSVAHRVNSPLHF.

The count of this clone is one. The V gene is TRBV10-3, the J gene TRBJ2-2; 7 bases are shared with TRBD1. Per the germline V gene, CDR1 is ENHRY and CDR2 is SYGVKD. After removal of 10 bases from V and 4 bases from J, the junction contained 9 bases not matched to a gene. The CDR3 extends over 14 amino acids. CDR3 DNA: TGTGCCACCCGACAGGGCTCGGGCACCGGGGAGCTGTTTTTT. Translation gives CATRQGSGTGELFF.

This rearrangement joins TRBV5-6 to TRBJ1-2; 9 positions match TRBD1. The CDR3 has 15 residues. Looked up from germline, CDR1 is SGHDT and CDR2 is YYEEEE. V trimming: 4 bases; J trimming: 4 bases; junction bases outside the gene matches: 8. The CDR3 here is CASSGLTGGGYGYTF. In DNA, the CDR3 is TGTGCCAGCAGCGGTCTGACAGGGGGTGGCTATGGCTACACCTTC.

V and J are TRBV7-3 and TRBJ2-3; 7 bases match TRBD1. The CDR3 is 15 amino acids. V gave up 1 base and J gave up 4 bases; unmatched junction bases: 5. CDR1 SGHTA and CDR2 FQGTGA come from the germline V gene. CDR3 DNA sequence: TGTGCCAGCAGCTTAATGGGGCAGGGGGCAGATACGCAGTATTTT. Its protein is CASSLMGQGADTQYF.

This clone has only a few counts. The CDR3 here is CASSPPTGVGINEKLFF. CDR3 in DNA: TGTGCCAGCAGCCCTCCGACAGGGGTGGGTATTAATGAAAAACTGTTTTTT. The genes are TRBV6-2 or TRBV6-3 and TRBJ1-4; 8 bases fit TRBD1. Germline V CDR1 and CDR2: MNHEY, SVGEGT. The V and J ends lost 6 bases and 4 bases, in that order; junction bases with no gene match: 13. This CDR3 comprises 17 residues.

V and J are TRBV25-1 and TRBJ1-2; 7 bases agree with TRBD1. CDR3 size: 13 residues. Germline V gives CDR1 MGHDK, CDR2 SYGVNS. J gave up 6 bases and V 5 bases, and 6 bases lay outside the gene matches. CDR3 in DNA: TGTGCCAGCAGTCTACAGCAGGGGGATGGCTACACCTTC. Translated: CASSLQQGDGYTF.

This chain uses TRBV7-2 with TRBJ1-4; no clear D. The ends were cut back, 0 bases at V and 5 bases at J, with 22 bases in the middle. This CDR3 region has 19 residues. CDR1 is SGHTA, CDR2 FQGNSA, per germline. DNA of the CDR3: TGTGCCAGCAGCTTAGCCCACGGCGCCACCGTCGGGGTCAATGAAAAACTGTTTTTT. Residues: CASSLAHGATVGVNEKLFF. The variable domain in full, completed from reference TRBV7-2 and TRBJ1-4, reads GAGVSQSPSNKVTEKGKDVELRCDPISGHTALYWYRQSLGQGLEFLIYFQGNSAPDKSGLPSDRFSAERTGGSVSTLTIQRTQQEDSAVYLCASSLAHGATVGVNEKLFFGSGTQLSVL.